This passage covers 32 T cell receptor beta chains from one sample sequenced in a study of T cells in women clearing cervical HPV infection. TCRdb's table, derived via immunoSEQ multiplex PCR, lists solely in-frame clones and lacks some. Here the sample table reports tens of thousands of clones. Sequenced: blood buffy coat. These receptors were obtained from a woman aged 18 to 75 with a cervical HPV16 infection that either progressed to CIN3+ or cleared (not recorded which).

The CDR3 is CASSLLVQVETQYF. CDR3 DNA (partial): TGTGCCAGCAGCTTGTTAGTACAGGTGGAGACC. The rearrangement joins TRBV7-9 to TRBJ2-5, with a possible D match to TRBD1 (5 bases). The sequenced fragment ends 3 residues before the CDR3 boundary, so the rest is inferred from the germline J gene. The CDR3 is 14 amino acids. V lost 3 bases and J lost 5, with 13 bases in between. Per the germline V gene, CDR1 is SEHNR and CDR2 is FQNEAQ (reference sequence).

Turning to this clone: The CDR3 end lies 3 residues beyond the end of the read and is filled in from the germline J gene. The rearrangement joins TRBV13 to TRBJ2-7; D might be TRBD2 (6 bases). V dropped 4 bases and J dropped 1 base, with 14 bases sitting between them. Germline CDR1 PRHDT, CDR2 FYEKMQ (reference sequence). This CDR3 has 15 residues. CDR3 residues: CASSSPGAGSYEQYF. CDR3 DNA (partial): TGTGCCAGCAGCTCTCCGGGAGCGGGTTCCTACGAG.

Concerning this clone itself: The observed sequence ends 3 residues before the CDR3 terminus, with the missing tail filled in from the germline J gene. This chain connects TRBV19 to TRBJ1-2; D gene unclear. The germline V gene encodes CDR1 LNHDA and CDR2 SQIVND (reference sequence). The CDR3 spans 14 residues. CDR3 residues: CASRTTSSTDTYTF. CDR3 DNA, as far as it was read: TGTGCCAGTAGGACAACTTCTAGCACAGATACC.

To note about this clone: The missing CDR3 end, 3 residues past where the read stops, is filled in from the germline J gene. V is TRBV5-1 and J is TRBJ2-5, with 8 bases matching TRBD2. This CDR3 is built from 14 residues. Germline V gene data show CDR1 as SGHRS and CDR2 as YFSETQ. The CDR3 spells CASSQSGSTDTQYF. The part of the CDR3 DNA that was read is TGCGCCAGCAGCCAGAGCGGGAGCACAGATACC.

In the case of this clone: The sequence runs out 3 residues before the end of the CDR3; the remainder is reconstructed from the germline J gene. The chain combines TRBV7-3 with TRBJ2-1; a weak D match, TRBD2 (5 bases). Trimming took 3 bases from V and 0 from J, leaving 12 bases between them. CDR3 size: 16 residues. CDR1 and CDR2 from the germline V gene are SGHTA and FQGTGA. Partial CDR3 DNA: TGTGCCAGCAGCTTGGCGGGCTCAAGCTCCTACAATGAG. It yields the protein CASSLAGSSSYNE. The entire CDR3 sequence reads CASSLAGSSSYNEQFF.

This clone shows up as medium-sized by frequency. Sequencing ends 3 residues short of the CDR3 end; the germline J gene provides the rest. V is TRBV5-1 and J is TRBJ2-3; a weak D match, TRBD1 (6 bases). CDR3 length: 14 residues. The germline CDR1 and CDR2 sequences are SGHRS and YFSETQ. Trimming pared 2 bases from V and 4 bases from J, leaving 11 bases between. The CDR3 here is CASSLGGFPDTQYF. Partial CDR3 DNA: TGCGCCAGCAGCTTAGGGGGATTTCCAGATACG.

In the case of this clone: The CDR3 end is not reached by the read, which stops 3 residues before it; the germline J gene fills it in. The genes are TRBV11-2 and TRBJ2-7; D remains ambiguous. Deletions cut 8 bases from V and 1 base from J, with 12 bases between. This CDR3 contains 13 residues. Germline-derived CDR1 and CDR2 are SGHAT and FQNNGV. CDR3 sequence: CASRNLGSYEQYF. The CDR3 DNA, read in part, is TGTGCCAGCCGGAACTTAGGGTCCTACGAG.

Comment on this clone: The CDR3 end falls 3 residues outside the read, so it is completed with the germline J gene. This chain links TRBV11-3 with TRBJ1-1, with 7 bases matching TRBD1. The CDR3 is 13 amino acids. The V gene end was trimmed by 5 bases and the J gene end by 5 bases; junction bases not matched to a gene: 5. Per germline, CDR1 SGHNT and CDR2 YENEEA. Incomplete CDR3 DNA: TGTGCCAGCAGCCTGACGACAGGGACTGAA. Amino acids: CASSLTTGTE. The entire CDR3 sequence reads CASSLTTGTEAFF.

In regard to this clone: The read halts 3 residues ahead of the CDR3 end, with the missing end drawn from the germline J gene. The V call is TRBV7-2, the J call TRBJ1-1; maybe TRBD1 (5 bases). V dropped 4 bases and J dropped 3 bases, with 9 bases sitting between them. From germline, CDR1 is SGHTA and CDR2 FQGNSA. The CDR3 sequence is 13 residues long. CDR3 region: CASSYEGYTEAFF. CDR3 bases read: TGTGCCAGCAGCTATGAGGGGTACACTGAA.

Points on this clone: The sequenced fragment ends 3 residues before the CDR3 boundary, so the rest is inferred from the germline J gene. The V gene is TRBV19, the J gene TRBJ1-2; D not resolved. The CDR3 length is 16 residues. Germline V lookup: CDR1 LNHDA, CDR2 SQIVND (reference sequence). The DNA read from the CDR3 is TGTGCCAGTAGTACGAGGCGGCTCTCCGTTGGCGATGAC. Protein: CASSTRRLSVGDD. The whole CDR3 protein reads CASSTRRLSVGDDYTF.

On this clone: The read gets to within 3 residues of the CDR3 end, and the germline J gene fills in the rest. The chain has TRBV5-1 and TRBJ1-6; TRBD1 agrees at 7 bases. In germline, CDR1 is SGHRS, CDR2 YFSETQ. J gave up 7 bases and V 0 bases, and 7 bases lay outside the gene matches. CDR3 size: 16 residues. CDR3 loop: CASSLGTGVSNSPLHF. The CDR3 DNA, read in part, is TGCGCCAGCAGCTTGGGCACAGGGGTGAGCAATTCACCC.

About this clone: The DNA ends 3 residues before the CDR3 does, and the rest of the CDR3 is filled in from the germline J gene. The gene calls are TRBV20-1 and TRBJ2-6; 12 bases line up with TRBD1. Germline V CDR1 and CDR2: DFQATT, SNEGSKA (reference sequence). Unmatched junction bases numbered 12, after V lost 2 bases and J lost 4 bases. The CDR3 has 19 amino acids. CDR3 bases read: TGCAGTGCTAGAAATCCTAGAGGGACAGGGGGCGCCGGGGCCAACGTC. Amino acids: CSARNPRGTGGAGANV. In full, the CDR3 is CSARNPRGTGGAGANVLTF.

Comments on this clone: The missing CDR3 end, 3 residues past where the read stops, is filled in from the germline J gene. The rearrangement uses TRBV19 and TRBJ2-2; no reliable D call. CDR3 length equals 14 residues. CDR1 is LNHDA, CDR2 SQIVND, per germline (reference sequence). CDR3 DNA, as far as it was read: TGTGCCAGTAGTACCTCTTTTACTAATGAAAAG. Amino acid sequence: CASSTSFTNEK. The entire CDR3 protein is CASSTSFTNEKLFF.

Remarks on this clone: The CDR3 extends 3 residues past the end of the read, so its final part is completed from the germline J gene. The J gene is TRBJ2-3, the V gene TRBV29-1; TRBD2 is a possible D gene (5 bases). The germline V gene encodes CDR1 SQVTM and CDR2 ANQGSEA. The CDR3 is 12 amino acids. The covered CDR3 bases are TGCAGCGTCGCGGGCGGCAATCAGCCG. Its protein product is CSVAGGNQP. The CDR3 in full is CSVAGGNQPQYF.

Points on this clone: The DNA ends 3 residues before the CDR3 does, and the rest of the CDR3 is filled in from the germline J gene. The chain joins TRBV30 to TRBJ2-2; TRBD1 aligns across 8 bases. Germline CDR1 is GTSNPN and CDR2 is SVGIG (reference sequence). V lost 8 bases and J lost 7; bases outside the gene matches: 18. The CDR3 sequence is 16 residues long. The part of the CDR3 DNA that was read is TGTGCCACGCGTCTCCCCCCAACAGGGGGTCTCGGGGAG. This sequence encodes CATRLPPTGGLGE. The whole CDR3 sequence reads CATRLPPTGGLGELFF. Together with reference TRBV30 and TRBJ2-2, the CDR3 gives the full variable domain: SQTIHQWPATLVQPVGSPLSLECTVEGTSNPNLYWYRQAAGRGLQLLFYSVGIGQISSEVPQNLSASRPQDRQFILSSKKLLLSDSGFYLCATRLPPTGGLGELFFGEGSRLTVL.

Notes on this clone: Read sequence stops 3 residues before the CDR3 end, and the germline J gene provides the missing end. The chain joins TRBV20-1 to TRBJ2-2, with TRBD2 as a possible D gene (6 bases). The CDR3 is 15 amino acids. Trimming removed 6 bases from V and 6 bases from J, with 20 bases in between. The germline gives CDR1 DFQATT, CDR2 SNEGSKA (reference sequence). The sequenced CDR3 bases are TGCAGTGCCCTACATCCCCCTACTAGCCCCGGGGAG. Its translation is CSALHPPTSPGE. The full CDR3 protein reads CSALHPPTSPGELFF.

The CDR3 DNA, read in part, is TGTGCCAGCAGCTTCCAGGGTTCGGATGAAAAA. Its protein is CASSFQGSDEK. The CDR3, in full, reads CASSFQGSDEKLFF. This chain links TRBV7-9 with TRBJ1-4; D possibly corresponds to TRBD1 (5 bases). The missing CDR3 end, 3 residues past where the read stops, is filled in from the germline J gene. Between the trimmed V and J ends, which lost 3 bases and 6 bases, there was a span of 11 bases. The CDR3 length is 14 residues. Germline CDR1 and CDR2: SEHNR and FQNEAQ (reference sequence).

Of note for this clone: Compared with germline, one end of the junction differs, possibly owing to a read error. The missing CDR3 end, 3 residues past where the read stops, is filled in from the germline J gene. The V call is TRBV4-2, the J call TRBJ2-7, with TRBD2 identical over 10 bases. The length of the CDR3 is 17 residues. Per germline, CDR1 LGHNA and CDR2 YNFKEQ. Incomplete CDR3 DNA: TGCGCCAGCAGCCAAGAATGGCTAGCGGGAGTATCCTACGAG. This codes for CASSQEWLAGVSYE. The whole CDR3 is CASSQEWLAGVSYEQYF.

Points on this clone: The read comes to an end 3 residues before the CDR3 does, leaving the germline J gene to fill in the end. The chain has TRBV7-3 and TRBJ2-2, with 11 nucleotides matching TRBD2. Germline V CDR1 and CDR2: SGHTA, FQGTGA. The CDR3 loop spans 16 amino acids. V lost 5 bases and J lost 3; bases outside the gene matches: 5. CDR3 bases read: TGTGCCAGCAGCACCTATAGCGGGAGGGACACCGGGGAG. This sequence encodes CASSTYSGRDTGE. The full CDR3 protein reads CASSTYSGRDTGELFF.

About this clone itself: Read coverage stops 3 residues before the CDR3 terminus; the germline J gene supplies the remainder. V usage is TRBV29-1 and J usage is TRBJ2-3; possible D gene TRBD2, 6 bases. Germline lookup yields CDR1 SQVTM and CDR2 ANQGSEA. V was pared by 0 bases and J by 4 bases, with 11 bases between. CDR3 length: 14 residues. CDR3 sequence: CSVEDPAGSDTQYF. The CDR3 DNA, read in part, is TGCAGCGTTGAAGATCCTGCGGGATCAGATACG.

A word on this clone: The read comes to an end 3 residues before the CDR3 does, leaving the germline J gene to fill in the end. The chain combines TRBV9 with TRBJ2-1; TRBD2 is a possible D gene (5 bases). V dropped 4 bases and J dropped 2 bases, with 13 bases sitting between them. Germline CDR1 reads SGDLS; CDR2 reads YYNGEE. The CDR3 spans 15 residues. The CDR3 reads CASSLDGETYNEQFF. The part of the CDR3 DNA that was read is TGTGCCAGCAGCCTAGACGGGGAGACCTACAATGAG.

Note on this clone: The read is 3 residues too short to cover the CDR3 end, so that end is filled in from the germline J gene. Other DNA sequences in this specimen translate into the identical CDR3. This rearrangement joins TRBV18 to TRBJ1-1; possible D gene TRBD1, 5 bases. The CDR3 consists of 14 residues. Looked up from germline, CDR1 is KGHSH and CDR2 is LQKENI. The chain's CDR3 is CASSSPGGQETAFF. The sequenced part of the CDR3 DNA is TGTGCCAGCTCTTCCCCGGGGGGTCAAGAGACC. The full variable domain, completed using reference TRBV18 and TRBJ1-1, is NAGVMQNPRHLVRRRGQEARLRCSPMKGHSHVYWYRQLPEEGLKFMVYLQKENIIDESGMPKERFSAEFPKEGPSILRIQQVVRGDSAAYFCASSSPGGQETAFFGQGTRLTVV.

Concerning this clone: The read gets to within 3 residues of the CDR3 end, and the germline J gene fills in the rest. The V call is TRBV6-2 or TRBV6-3, the J call TRBJ2-3; TRBD2 matches at 9 bases. The V and J ends lost 6 bases and 5 bases, in that order; junction bases with no gene match: 6. CDR3 size: 14 residues. CDR1 is MNHEY and CDR2 is SVGEGT in the germline V gene. The covered CDR3 bases are TGTGCCAGCAGCCCCGGGACTAGCTTAGATACG. Translated: CASSPGTSLDT. The whole CDR3 protein reads CASSPGTSLDTQYF.

Regarding this clone: The sequence runs out 3 residues before the end of the CDR3; the remainder is reconstructed from the germline J gene. V gene TRBV18 combines with J gene TRBJ2-1; TRBD2 matches 15 bases. The CDR3 covers 17 residues. Germline V gene data show CDR1 as KGHSH and CDR2 as LQKENI. The V segment lost 2 bases and the J segment 6 bases; nucleotides outside the gene matches: 5. The CDR3 sequence is CASSPEGLAGGGNEQFF. The sequenced CDR3 bases are TGTGCCAGCTCACCAGAGGGACTAGCGGGAGGTGGCAATGAG.

Turning to this clone: The sequence runs out 3 residues before the end of the CDR3; the remainder is reconstructed from the germline J gene. The chain uses TRBV7-9 and TRBJ1-1; D not certain. There are 14 residues in the CDR3. Germline V gives CDR1 SEHNR, CDR2 FQNEAQ (reference sequence). The CDR3 here is CASSPPTSQETAFF. The sequenced CDR3 bases are TGTGCCAGCAGCCCCCCGACTAGTCAAGAGACA.

Notes on this clone: The read falls 3 residues short of the CDR3 end, and the missing part is taken from the germline J gene. The V and J genes are TRBV29-1 and TRBJ2-1; D not certain. Trimming shortened V by 0 bases and J by 6 bases, and 9 bases separated the two germline ends. Germline CDR1 and CDR2: SQVTM and ANQGSEA. The CDR3 sequence is 13 residues long. The sequenced CDR3 bases are TGCAGCGTTGAAGAAGGGTGGGTCAATGAG. Protein product: CSVEEGWVNE. The CDR3 reads in full as CSVEEGWVNEQFF.

The CDR3 reads CASSRTSGGYNEQFF. The part of the CDR3 DNA that was read is TGCGCCAGCAGCAGGACTAGCGGGGGCTACAATGAG. The gene calls are TRBV5-1 and TRBJ2-1, with TRBD2 matching 13 bases. The DNA ends 3 residues before the CDR3 does, and the rest of the CDR3 is filled in from the germline J gene. J lost 3 bases, V lost 4 bases, and 1 base had no gene match. The CDR3 contains 15 residues. Germline-derived CDR1 and CDR2 are SGHRS and YFSETQ.

Comment on this clone: The CDR3 end lies 3 residues beyond the end of the read and is filled in from the germline J gene. This sequence joins TRBV19 and TRBJ2-7; 7 bases fit TRBD1. The V gene's germline CDR1 is LNHDA and CDR2 SQIVND (reference sequence). The CDR3 extends over 14 amino acids. V shed 6 bases, J shed 0 bases, and the junction held 5 bases outside the gene matches. This CDR3 reads CASRVQGDSYEQYF. CDR3 DNA (partial): TGTGCCAGTAGAGTTCAGGGGGACTCCTACGAG.

Considering frequency, this clone is medium-sized. The CDR3 end falls 3 residues outside the read, so it is completed with the germline J gene. The chain links TRBV29-1 to TRBJ2-5; 10 nucleotides align to TRBD2. CDR1 is SQVTM and CDR2 is ANQGSEA in the germline V gene. The CDR3 is made up of 15 amino acids. The V and J ends lost 4 bases and 4 bases, in that order; junction bases with no gene match: 9. The CDR3 spells CSVAEREGLGETQYF. The DNA read from the CDR3 is TGCAGCGTTGCCGAGCGGGAGGGCCTAGGAGAGACC.

For this clone: Read data end 3 residues before the CDR3 end; the end is taken from the germline J gene. The gene calls are TRBV3-1 (or the pseudogene TRBV3-2) and TRBJ2-5; 9 bases match TRBD2. The trim removed 4 bases at V and 2 bases at J, leaving 2 bases unmatched. CDR3 length equals 14 residues. Germline CDR1 reads LGHDT; CDR2 reads YNNKEL (reference sequence). The CDR3 loop reads CASSLLAGQETQYF. CDR3 DNA, as far as it was read: TGTGCCAGCAGCCTGCTAGCGGGGCAAGAGACC.

Note on this clone: The read ends 3 residues before the CDR3 terminus; that terminus is restored from the germline J gene. V gene TRBV7-3 combines with J gene TRBJ1-1, with D maybe TRBD1 (6 bases). Germline CDR1 and CDR2: SGHTA and FQGTGA. The CDR3 spans 14 residues. The ends were cut back, 5 bases at V and 7 bases at J, with 17 bases in the middle. The chain's CDR3 is CASSPTGGADEAFF. The CDR3 bases that were read are TGTGCCAGCAGCCCAACGGGGGGCGCGGATGAA.

In regard to this clone: The CDR3 extends 3 residues past the end of the read, so its final part is completed from the germline J gene. This rearrangement joins TRBV19 to TRBJ1-5; 7 nucleotides line up with TRBD1. The CDR3 totals 13 residues. CDR1 is LNHDA, CDR2 SQIVND, per germline (reference sequence). The sequenced CDR3 bases are TGTGCCAGTAGTATGGAGGGGGACAGTCCC. Translating it yields CASSMEGDSP. Given in full, the CDR3 is CASSMEGDSPQHF.